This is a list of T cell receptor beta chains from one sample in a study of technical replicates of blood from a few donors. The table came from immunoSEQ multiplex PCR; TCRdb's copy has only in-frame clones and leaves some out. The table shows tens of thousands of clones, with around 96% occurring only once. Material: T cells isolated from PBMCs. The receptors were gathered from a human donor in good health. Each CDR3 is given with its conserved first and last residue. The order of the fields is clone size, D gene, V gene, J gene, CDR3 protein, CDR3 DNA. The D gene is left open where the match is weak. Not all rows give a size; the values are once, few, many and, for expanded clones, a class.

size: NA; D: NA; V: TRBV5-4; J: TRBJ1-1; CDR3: CASSLGSGPEAFF; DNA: TGTGCCAGCAGCTTGGGGTCAGGCCCTGAAGCTTTCTTT
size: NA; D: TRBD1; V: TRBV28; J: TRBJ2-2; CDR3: CASILTGGLTGELFF; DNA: TGTGCCAGCATACTAACAGGGGGCCTCACCGGGGAGCTGTTTTTT
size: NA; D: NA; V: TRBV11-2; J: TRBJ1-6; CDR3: CASSLSAGYYNSPLHF; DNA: TGTGCCAGCAGCTTATCAGCGGGATATTATAATTCACCCCTCCACTTT
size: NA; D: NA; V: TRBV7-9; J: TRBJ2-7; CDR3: CASSSFHEQYF; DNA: TGTGCCAGCAGCTCCTTCCACGAGCAGTACTTC
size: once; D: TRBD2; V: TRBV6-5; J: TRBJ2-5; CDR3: CASFSRDYGETQYF; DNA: TGTGCCAGCTTTTCCCGGGACTACGGGGAGACCCAGTACTTC
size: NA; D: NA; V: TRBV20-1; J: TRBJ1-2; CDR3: CSAKQGDGYTF; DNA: TGCAGTGCTAAACAGGGAGATGGCTACACCTTC
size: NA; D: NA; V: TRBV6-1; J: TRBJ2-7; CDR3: CASIGTTSYEQYF; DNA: TGTGCCAGCATAGGGACAACCTCCTACGAGCAGTACTTC
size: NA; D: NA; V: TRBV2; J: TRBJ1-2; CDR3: CASSEDYMVYESVYGYTF; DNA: TGTGCCAGCAGTGAAGACTACATGGTGTATGAGTCTGTCTATGGCTACACCTTC
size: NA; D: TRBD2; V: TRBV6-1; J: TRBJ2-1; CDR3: CASSAGVLSGRGDNEQFF; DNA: TGTGCCAGCAGTGCGGGAGTCCTTAGCGGGAGGGGCGACAATGAGCAGTTCTTC
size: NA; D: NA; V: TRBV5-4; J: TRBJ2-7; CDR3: CASSKRFREPHEQYF; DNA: TGTGCCAGCAGCAAGAGGTTCAGGGAACCCCACGAGCAGTACTTC
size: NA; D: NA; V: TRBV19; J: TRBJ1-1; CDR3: CATSHLTMNTEAFF; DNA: TGTGCCACTAGTCATCTAACGATGAACACTGAAGCTTTCTTT
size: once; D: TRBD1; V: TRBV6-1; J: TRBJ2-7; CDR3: CASMGDRAVYEQYF; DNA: TGTGCCAGCATGGGGGACAGGGCAGTTTACGAGCAGTACTTC
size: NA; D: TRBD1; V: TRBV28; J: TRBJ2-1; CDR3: CASSLSAMWDRDLFDEQFF; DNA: TGTGCCAGCAGTTTATCGGCTATGTGGGACAGGGACTTGTTCGATGAGCAGTTCTTC